These 28 T cell receptor beta chains share one sample of origin, sequenced in a study of PD-1 blockade in classical Hodgkin lymphoma. All trial patients relapsed after autologous stem cell transplantation. Only in-frame clones appear in the TCRdb table, and some are missing; sequencing was by immunoSEQ multiplex PCR. The data show around 41,000 clones, around 76% seen once. This material consisted of peripheral blood mononuclear cells (PBMCs), taken before the second cycle of nivolumab. The receptors shown here come from a human donor with classical Hodgkin lymphoma.

This chain links TRBV7-2 with TRBJ1-2; perhaps TRBD1 as D (6 bases). The CDR3 runs 18 residues. CDR1 and CDR2 (germline): SGHTA, FQGNSA. V shed 2 bases and J shed 0 bases, with 19 bases lying between them. CDR3 DNA: TGTGCCAGCAGCTTACGGGGGGCGCTTGAAAGATCTAACTATGGCTACACCTTC. Translated: CASSLRGALERSNYGYTF. The full variable domain, in which reference TRBV7-2 and TRBJ1-2 provide the parts outside the CDR3, is GAGVSQSPSNKVTEKGKDVELRCDPISGHTALYWYRQSLGQGLEFLIYFQGNSAPDKSGLPSDRFSAERTGGSVSTLTIQRTQQEDSAVYLCASSLRGALERSNYGYTFGSGTRLTVV.

Only a few counts were recorded for this clone. The V gene is TRBV7-8, the J gene TRBJ1-3; possible D gene TRBD1, 5 bases. Trimming cost V 3 bases and J 4 bases, with 16 bases left between them. Germline CDR1 reads SGHVS; CDR2 reads FQNEAQ. The CDR3 is made up of 16 amino acids. Here the CDR3 reads CASSFGTLTSGNTIYF. As DNA, the CDR3 is TGTGCCAGCAGCTTTGGGACTTTGACCTCCGGAAACACCATATATTTT.

The rearrangement uses TRBV14 and TRBJ1-5; D possibly corresponds to TRBD1 (6 bases). CDR3 length: 13 residues. Per the germline V gene, CDR1 is SGHDN and CDR2 is FVKESK. Trimming shortened V by 2 bases and J by 7 bases, and 9 bases separated the two germline ends. The CDR3 region is CASSQTQGQPQHF. As DNA, the CDR3 is TGTGCCAGCAGCCAAACACAGGGCCAGCCCCAGCATTTT.

The gene calls are TRBV18 and TRBJ2-7; weak D call: TRBD2 (6 bases). This CDR3 contains 15 residues. Germline loops: CDR1 KGHSH, CDR2 LQKENI. The V end lost 3 bases, the J end lost 3 bases, and 15 bases lay between the germline ends. The CDR3: CASSPGGEGGYEQYF. CDR3 DNA: TGTGCCAGCTCACCGGGCGGGGAAGGAGGCTACGAGCAGTACTTC. The full variable domain, completed using reference TRBV18 and TRBJ2-7, is NAGVMQNPRHLVRRRGQEARLRCSPMKGHSHVYWYRQLPEEGLKFMVYLQKENIIDESGMPKERFSAEFPKEGPSILRIQQVVRGDSAAYFCASSPGGEGGYEQYFGPGTRLTVT.

In this sample, this clone turned up a few times. This rearrangement joins TRBV21-1 to TRBJ2-3; the table's TRBD1 call for D was not verified on the DNA. TRBV21-1 is a documented pseudogene. This CDR3 region has 15 residues. The CDR3 coding sequence is TGTGCCAGCAGCGCTCCGGGACAGGGAACAGATACGCAGTATTTT. Its protein product is CASSAPGQGTDTQYF.

The chain employs TRBV28 and TRBJ1-1; D remains unclear. CDR3 size: 14 residues. Trimming removed 5 bases from V and 6 bases from J, with 16 bases in between. The germline V gene encodes CDR1 MDHEN and CDR2 SYDVKM. The CDR3 sequence: CASSEDIRFAEAFF. The CDR3 nucleotides are TGTGCCAGCAGTGAAGACATCCGCTTCGCTGAAGCTTTCTTT. Using reference TRBV28 and TRBJ1-1 for the parts outside the CDR3, the full variable domain is DVKVTQSSRYLVKRTGEKVFLECVQDMDHENMFWYRQDPGLGLRLIYFSYDVKMKEKGDIPEGYSVSREKKERFSLILESASTNQTSMYLCASSEDIRFAEAFFGQGTRLTVV.

The chain links TRBV9 to TRBJ2-6; D possibly corresponds to TRBD2 (5 bases). CDR1 and CDR2 from the germline V gene are SGDLS and YYNGEE. This CDR3 comprises 16 residues. The V end was cut by 2 bases, the J end by 1 base, with 10 bases between. The CDR3 DNA reads as TGTGCCAGCAGCGTCCCTCGGGGATCTGGGGCCAACGTCCTGACTTTC. This codes for CASSVPRGSGANVLTF.

The genes are TRBV5-1 and TRBJ2-1, with TRBD1 matching 7 bases. J was trimmed by 8 bases and V by 4 bases; bases with no gene match: 18. CDR1 SGHRS and CDR2 YFSETQ come from the germline V gene. The length of the CDR3 is 17 residues. The CDR3 sequence: CASSQSDRPYLLDEQFF. CDR3 DNA sequence: TGCGCCAGCAGCCAGTCGGACAGGCCTTACCTCTTGGATGAGCAGTTCTTC.

This clone appeared a single time. V gene TRBV19 combines with J gene TRBJ1-1; D unresolved. The CDR3 extends over 13 amino acids. CDR1 and CDR2 from the germline V gene are LNHDA and SQIVND (reference sequence). V lost 5 bases to trimming and J lost 5 bases, with 12 bases between them. Here the CDR3 reads CASSRGRVTEAFF. The DNA for the CDR3 is TGTGCCAGTAGTCGTGGGAGGGTTACTGAAGCTTTCTTT.

This clone was seen repeatedly, ten times or more. This sample also contains other DNA sequences that code for the same CDR3. The chain carries TRBV19 and TRBJ1-5, with 9 bases fitting TRBD1. Germline CDR1 LNHDA, CDR2 SQIVND (reference sequence). This CDR3 spans 15 amino acids. The ends lost 3 bases at V and 4 bases at J; junction bases unmatched: 4. CDR3 bases: TGTGCCAGTAGTATCCGGGACAGGGCTAATCAGCCCCAGCATTTT. Translating it yields CASSIRDRANQPQHF.

This clone was seen a handful of times. This rearrangement joins TRBV4-3 to TRBJ1-1; D unresolved. Germline CDR1 is LGHNA and CDR2 is YSLEER. The CDR3 is 13 residues long. V lost 0 bases and J lost 5, with 7 bases in between. For the CDR3, the DNA is TGCGCCAGCAGCCAAGATACGGCGACTGAAGCTTTCTTT. Its protein is CASSQDTATEAFF.

The chain combines TRBV27 with TRBJ2-5; 9 nucleotides match TRBD1. The better agreement between TRBJ2-7 and the DNA end casts doubt on the J call. Germline-derived CDR1 and CDR2 are MNHEY and SMNVEV (reference sequence). The CDR3 has 14 amino acids. The CDR3 protein is CASRGTGPDYEQYF. CDR3 DNA: TGTGCCAGCAGGGGGACAGGGCCGGACTACGAGCAGTACTTC.

This clone is labeled as medium-sized (0.01 to 0.1%). V is TRBV27 and J is TRBJ1-2, with D hard to call. This CDR3 region has 13 residues. Germline lookup yields CDR1 MNHEY and CDR2 SMNVEV (reference sequence). V lost 4 bases and J 6 bases, leaving 12 bases between the germline ends. The chain's CDR3 is CASSSPGGNGYTF. The CDR3 nucleotides read TGTGCCAGCAGTTCCCCGGGCGGTAATGGCTACACCTTC.

The chain carries TRBV5-1 and TRBJ2-5; 12 positions agree with TRBD2. Germline loops: CDR1 SGHRS, CDR2 YFSETQ. CDR3 length: 16 residues. V gave up 5 bases and J gave up 1 base; unmatched junction bases: 6. The CDR3 DNA is TGCGCCAGCAGTTCTGGACTAGCGGGGAGCCAAGAGACCCAGTACTTC. Translating gives CASSSGLAGSQETQYF.

The chain has TRBV6-6 and TRBJ2-7; D uncertain. Germline CDR1 is MNHNY and CDR2 is SVGAGI (reference sequence). Trimming shortened V by 4 bases and J by 7 bases, and 11 bases separated the two germline ends. CDR3 length: 12 residues. The CDR3 DNA sequence: TGTGCCAGCAGTTCCAAGCGAGGAGAGCAGTACTTC. Amino acid sequence: CASSSKRGEQYF.

The count of this clone is one. The chain links TRBV14 to TRBJ2-4; TRBD1 is a possible D gene (6 bases). V gave up 8 bases and J gave up 0 bases, with 23 bases separating them. Germline CDR1 SGHDN, CDR2 FVKESK. This CDR3 comprises 18 residues. In DNA, the CDR3 is TGTGCCAGCTCGCCGGGGTTAATTGGGGACATAGCCAAAAACATTCAGTACTTC. It encodes CASSPGLIGDIAKNIQYF. Variable domain in full (rest from reference TRBV14 and TRBJ2-4): EAGVTQFPSHSVIEKGQTVTLRCDPISGHDNLYWYRRVMGKEIKFLLHFVKESKQDESGMPNNRFLAERTGGTYSTLKVQPAELEDSGVYFCASSPGLIGDIAKNIQYFGAGTRLSVL.

This clone was counted a single time. V usage is TRBV2 and J usage is TRBJ1-5; 9 positions match TRBD1. The V gene's germline CDR1 is SNHLY and CDR2 FYNNEI. With 6 bases clipped from V and 2 bases from J, the junction kept 14 bases outside the gene matches. The CDR3 covers 18 residues. The CDR3 protein is CASSSGTGRGLGNQPQHF. CDR3 DNA: TGTGCCAGCAGCTCCGGGACAGGGCGGGGGCTTGGCAATCAGCCCCAGCATTTT.

This chain links TRBV30 with TRBJ2-7, with D uncertain. This CDR3 contains 13 residues. V lost 3 bases, J lost 5 bases, and 14 bases lay in between. Germline-derived CDR1 and CDR2 are GTSNPN and SVGIG (reference sequence). This chain's CDR3 is CAWSPVLPHEQYF. CDR3 coding DNA: TGTGCCTGGAGCCCCGTTTTACCCCACGAGCAGTACTTC.

This clone appeared a few times. The chain is built from TRBV7-9 and TRBJ1-1; TRBD1 is a possible D gene (6 bases). Per the germline V gene, CDR1 is SEHNR and CDR2 is FQNEAQ (reference sequence). This CDR3 contains 15 residues. With 6 bases removed from V and 5 bases from J, the gap between germline ends came to 19 bases. CDR3 DNA: TGTGCCAGCAGTGCCCTCAGGGGAGGTCATACTGAAGCTTTCTTT. It yields the protein CASSALRGGHTEAFF.

This chain's CDR3 is CASRELFYGYTF. Here the CDR3 DNA reads TGTGCCTCCCGAGAACTCTTCTATGGCTACACCTTC. The chain couples TRBV10-3 to TRBJ1-2; D not resolved. CDR3 length equals 12 residues. V lost 11 bases and J 4 bases, leaving 14 bases between the germline ends. The V gene's germline CDR1 is ENHRY and CDR2 SYGVKD.

The gene calls are TRBV6-5 and TRBJ2-1; 11 nucleotides align to TRBD2. This CDR3 comprises 14 residues. The V and J ends lost 3 bases and 9 bases, in that order; junction bases with no gene match: 4. Germline-derived CDR1 and CDR2 are MNHEY and SVGAGI. CDR3 sequence reads: CASSYSGGAVEQFF. The CDR3 DNA reads TGTGCCAGCAGTTATAGCGGGGGGGCCGTTGAGCAGTTCTTC.

This clone was observed a few times. This CDR3 is also generated by other DNA sequences in the sample. V is TRBV4-3 and J is TRBJ1-1; D is uncertain. The CDR3 loop spans 12 amino acids. Trimming stripped 5 bases from V and 1 base from J, with 5 bases between. Germline V gene sequence: CDR1 LGHNA, CDR2 YSLEER. The CDR3 loop is CASSAGNTEAFF. The CDR3 region has the DNA TGCGCCAGCAGCGCCGGGAACACTGAAGCTTTCTTT.

The chain links TRBV9 to TRBJ2-2; D is uncertain. This CDR3 has 13 amino acids. Germline CDR1 SGDLS, CDR2 YYNGEE. V was pared by 4 bases and J by 1 base, with 5 bases between. The CDR3: CASSLKNTGELFF. CDR3 in DNA: TGTGCCAGCAGCTTGAAGAACACCGGGGAGCTGTTTTTT.

This chain links TRBV28 with TRBJ1-2; no definite D call. V lost 8 bases to trimming and J lost 2 bases, with 6 bases between them. Germline V gene sequence: CDR1 MDHEN, CDR2 SYDVKM. The CDR3 extends over 11 amino acids. The CDR3 loop reads CASERNYGYTF. CDR3 coding DNA: TGTGCCAGCGAGCGGAACTATGGCTACACCTTC.

The chain joins TRBV2 to TRBJ2-1, with TRBD2 matching 13 bases. Per germline, CDR1 SNHLY and CDR2 FYNNEI. The CDR3 runs to 16 residues. V gave up 6 bases and J gave up 5 bases; unmatched junction bases: 7. As DNA, the CDR3 is TGTGCCAGCAGCCTCCCGGGACTAGCGGGAAACAATGAGCAGTTCTTC. This gives the protein CASSLPGLAGNNEQFF. Drawing the rest from reference TRBV2 and TRBJ2-1, the complete variable domain is EPEVTQTPSHQVTQMGQEVILRCVPISNHLYFYWYRQILGQKVEFLVSFYNNEISEKSEIFDDQFSVERPDGSNFTLKIRSTKLEDSAMYFCASSLPGLAGNNEQFFGPGTRLTVL.

In this sample, this clone turned up a few times. The chain joins TRBV11-2 to TRBJ2-1; possibly TRBD1 for D (6 bases). Germline V lookup: CDR1 SGHAT, CDR2 FQNNGV. Trimming shortened V by 10 bases and J by 0 bases, and 13 bases separated the two germline ends. CDR3 size: 14 residues. The chain's CDR3 is CATPQGSSYNEQFF. The CDR3, as DNA: TGTGCCACGCCGCAGGGGAGCTCCTACAATGAGCAGTTCTTC.

The chain carries TRBV19 and TRBJ1-1, with D possibly TRBD1 on 5 matching bases. This CDR3 has 16 amino acids. Germline loops: CDR1 LNHDA, CDR2 SQIVND (reference sequence). Trimming removed 5 bases from V and 6 bases from J, with 22 bases in between. CDR3 protein: CASSARDSPLRAEAFF. DNA of the CDR3: TGTGCCAGTAGTGCCCGGGACTCCCCTTTACGCGCTGAAGCTTTCTTT.

The CDR3 DNA reads TGTGCCAGCAGCTTCATGGAAGAGACCCAGTACTTC. Protein product: CASSFMEETQYF. This chain connects TRBV7-9 to TRBJ2-5; D is unresolved. V lost 3 bases and J 3 bases, leaving 5 bases between the germline ends. The CDR3 sequence is 12 residues long. Germline lookup yields CDR1 SEHNR and CDR2 FQNEAQ (reference sequence).